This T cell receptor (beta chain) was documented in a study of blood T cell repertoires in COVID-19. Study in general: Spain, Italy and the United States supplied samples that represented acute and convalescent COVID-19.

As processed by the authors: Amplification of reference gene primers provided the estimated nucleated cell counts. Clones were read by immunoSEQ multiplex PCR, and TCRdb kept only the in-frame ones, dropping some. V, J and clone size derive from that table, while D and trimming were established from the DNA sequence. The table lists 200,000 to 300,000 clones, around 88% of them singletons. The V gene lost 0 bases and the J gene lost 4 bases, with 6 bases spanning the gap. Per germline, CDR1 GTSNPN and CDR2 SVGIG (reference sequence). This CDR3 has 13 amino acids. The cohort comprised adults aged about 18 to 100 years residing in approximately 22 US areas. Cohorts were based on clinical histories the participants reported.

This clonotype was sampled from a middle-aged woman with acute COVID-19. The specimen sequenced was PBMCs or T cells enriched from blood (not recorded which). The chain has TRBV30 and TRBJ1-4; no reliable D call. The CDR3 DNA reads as TGTGCCTGGAGTGTCCAGCGTAATGAAAAACTGTTTTTT. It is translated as CAWSVQRNEKLFF.